This entry describes one TCR beta chain. The specificity of this receptor is unknown. Per-nucleotide qualities are absent, and no much larger clonotype sits a single base away. Inclusive of the bounding cysteine and phenylalanine, the CDR3 is 14 residues long. CDR3 DNA only is kept here, 42 bases in frame from base 1. Trimming takes 5 bases from V and 4 bases from J, and the germline ends sit 14 bases apart. The data belong to a study of response to subunit inactivated influenza vaccine listed by TCRdb under 2018. Broadly, across the study: Deep quantitative T cell receptor repertoire profiling was used in the study to track responses to a trivalent subunit inactivated influenza vaccine.

Receptor amplification or capture employed RT-PCR. The instrument was an Illumina HiSeq 2500. TCRdb trimmed the raw reads at Q25, called clones with MiXCR and kept productive beta chains. Entries are consolidated by CDR3 protein sequence, retaining the most common genes and DNA. In all, the sample holds a few hundred thousand distinct CDR3 sequences, and roughly 12% of those were seen once. The ten most abundant clones make up 9.5% to 11% of the sample. The full study reports these points: The authors suggested that each seasonal influenza vaccination may recruit only a limited number of new T cells.

These data are also associated with another study on T cells expressing NK-cell markers. Looking at the second paper: The TCR beta cDNA libraries were made using 5'RACE template switching, a step that added both a universal primer site and unique molecular identifiers. Three sorted T-cell subsets (CD3+CD56+NKG2C+, CD3+CD56+NKG2C- and CD3+CD56-NKG2C+) from about 8 donors had their TCR beta-chain repertoires profiled. Among the eight sequenced donors, only one was HCMV-seronegative, while the other seven were HCMV-seropositive. In several experiments an anti-gammadeltaTCR antibody was added to restrict sorting to alphabetaTCR-expressing T cells. In six or seven donors, the dominant CD3+CD56+NKG2C+ clonotypes ranked among the top 10 CD8+ clonotypes, making up roughly 1.0-8% of CD8+ T cells. Those dominant clonotypes were again the most abundant among CD3+CD56-NKG2C+ cells in a handful of donors, at about 28.3-65%. It remained unclear whether the expanded NKG2C-expressing T cell clones were specific for HCMV antigens. All eight donors whose samples were sequenced were randomly selected healthy volunteers, three of them men and five women. HCMV serostatus was determined by detecting HCMV-specific IgG in serum with a commercial ELISA kit. Peripheral blood mononuclear cells were isolated from blood by Ficoll density gradient centrifugation. For several donors, bulk peripheral blood T-cell repertoires were additionally sequenced from unsorted PBMC. cDNA synthesis was primed from the TCR beta constant segment, followed by two successive PCR amplification steps. Illumina HiSeq 2000/2500, MiSeq or NextSeq was used to sequence libraries as 2 x 150 bp reads. MIGEC was used to demultiplex reads and group the reads by UMI, and MiTCR was used to assemble and quantify clonotypes. Only TCR cDNA sequences supported by at least two reads were kept to exclude erroneous sequences. The tcR package was used for downstream repertoire analysis, and clonotypes were matched across fractions by CDR3 nucleotide sequence plus V segment. VDJmatch was used to annotate antigen specificity against VDJdb, with one amino acid substitution allowed in CDR3.

The sequence joins TRBV12-3 or TRBV12-4 to TRBJ1-1, with no D gene named confidently. The sample in question was PBMCs from blood, obtained on the day of vaccination. The TCR originated in a middle-aged man who received an inactivated influenza vaccine. Donor details come from another sample of the same person, matched by shared clones. Here the CDR3 is given as CASSPPVGGTEAFF. The DNA sequence reads TGTGCCAGCAGTCCCCCAGTTGGTGGCACTGAAGCTTTCTTT.